The clone carrying this TCR beta chain appeared many times. The data originate from a study of T cells after yellow fever vaccination. Study context: CD3, CD45RA, CCR7 and CD95 staining defined sorted EM, EMRA, CM and Tscm cells. The study's findings and limits: From the bulk population, abundant clonotypes could contaminate and appear within FACS-sorted repertoires. Clones from primary vaccination mostly reappeared after the booster (96% CD4, just over 85% CD8).

The CDR3 loop spans 18 amino acids. The germline V gene has CDR1 LGHDT and CDR2 YNNKEL (reference sequence). The V segment lost 4 bases and the J segment 0 bases; nucleotides outside the gene matches: 10. 5'RACE template switching produced TCR cDNA carrying a universal primer site and UMIs. TCRdb ran MiXCR on the 5' RACE reads and lists one entry per CDR3 protein. The repertoire holds just over 25,000 distinct CDR3 sequences, with 5.5% as singletons. The clonotype comes from a young man who received the YFV17D yellow fever vaccine. Specimen: PBMCs, either bulk or a sorted T-cell subset (CD4+, CD8+, memory, or dextramer-sorted; not recorded which), collected 15 days after the yellow fever booster vaccination. This chain connects TRBV3-1 to TRBJ2-1; 9 bases are shared with TRBD2. The DNA for the CDR3 is TGTGCCAGCAGCCTGAAAGGGACTAGCAGGGTCTCCTACAATGAGCAGTTCTTC. It encodes CASSLKGTSRVSYNEQFF.